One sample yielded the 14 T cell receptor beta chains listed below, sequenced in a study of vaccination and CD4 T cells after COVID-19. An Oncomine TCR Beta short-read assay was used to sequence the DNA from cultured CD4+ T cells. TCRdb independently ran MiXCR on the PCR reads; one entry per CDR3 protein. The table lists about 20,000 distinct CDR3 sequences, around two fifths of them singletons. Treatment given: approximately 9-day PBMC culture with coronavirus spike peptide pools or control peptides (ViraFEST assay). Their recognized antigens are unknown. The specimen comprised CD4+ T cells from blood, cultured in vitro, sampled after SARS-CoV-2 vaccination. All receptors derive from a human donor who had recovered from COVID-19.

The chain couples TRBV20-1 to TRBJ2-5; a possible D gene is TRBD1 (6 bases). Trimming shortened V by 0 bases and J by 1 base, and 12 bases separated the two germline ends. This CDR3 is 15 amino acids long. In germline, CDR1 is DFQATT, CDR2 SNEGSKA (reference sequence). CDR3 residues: CSARDIRDTQETQYF. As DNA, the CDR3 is TGCAGTGCTAGAGATATTCGGGACACCCAAGAGACCCAGTACTTC.

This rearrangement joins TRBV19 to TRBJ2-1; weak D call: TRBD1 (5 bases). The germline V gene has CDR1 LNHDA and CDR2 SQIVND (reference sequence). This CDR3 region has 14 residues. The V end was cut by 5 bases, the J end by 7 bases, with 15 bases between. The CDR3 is CASSVKTQGNEQFF. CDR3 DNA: TGTGCCAGTAGTGTGAAGACCCAGGGAAATGAGCAGTTCTTC.

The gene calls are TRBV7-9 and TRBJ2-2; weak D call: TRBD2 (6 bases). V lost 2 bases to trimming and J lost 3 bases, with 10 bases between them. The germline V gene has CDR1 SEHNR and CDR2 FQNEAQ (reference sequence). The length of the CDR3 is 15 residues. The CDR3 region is CASSLTRDYTGELFF. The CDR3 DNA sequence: TGTGCCAGCAGCTTAACGCGGGATTACACCGGGGAGCTGTTTTTT.

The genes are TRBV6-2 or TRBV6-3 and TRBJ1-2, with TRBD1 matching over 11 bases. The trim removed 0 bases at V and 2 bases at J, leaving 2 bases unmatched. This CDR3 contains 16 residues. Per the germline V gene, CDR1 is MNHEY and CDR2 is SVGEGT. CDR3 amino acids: CASSYSRTGGNYGYTF. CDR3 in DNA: TGTGCCAGCAGTTACTCGAGGACAGGGGGCAACTATGGCTACACCTTC.

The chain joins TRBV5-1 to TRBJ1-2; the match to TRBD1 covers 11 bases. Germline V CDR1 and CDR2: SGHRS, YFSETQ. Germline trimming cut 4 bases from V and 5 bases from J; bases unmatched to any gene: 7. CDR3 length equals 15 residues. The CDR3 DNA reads TGCGCCAGCAGCGCCGGGACAGGGGGTCCGTATGGCTACACCTTC. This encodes CASSAGTGGPYGYTF.

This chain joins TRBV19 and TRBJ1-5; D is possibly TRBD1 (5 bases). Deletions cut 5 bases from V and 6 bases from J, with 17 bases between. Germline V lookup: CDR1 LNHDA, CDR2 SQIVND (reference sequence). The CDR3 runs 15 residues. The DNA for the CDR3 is TGTGCCAGTAGTCCCGGGGCCCTCTACAGTCAGCCCCAGCATTTT. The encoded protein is CASSPGALYSQPQHF.

The CDR3 loop is CSARQGDSLHF. The CDR3 coding sequence is TGCAGTGCTAGACAGGGGGACAGCCTCCACTTT. The J gene is TRBJ1-6, the V gene TRBV20-1; 7 nucleotides line up with TRBD1. The CDR3 loop spans 11 amino acids. CDR1 is DFQATT and CDR2 is SNEGSKA in the germline V gene (reference sequence). Losses at the gene ends were 2 bases for V and 15 bases for J; bases not matched to a gene: 4.

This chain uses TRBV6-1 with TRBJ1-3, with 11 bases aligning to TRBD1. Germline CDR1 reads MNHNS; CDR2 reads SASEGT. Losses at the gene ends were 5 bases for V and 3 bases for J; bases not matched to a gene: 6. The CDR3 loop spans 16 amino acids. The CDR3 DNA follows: TGTGCCAGCAGTCCTCGGGACAGGGGGGATGGAAACACCATATATTTT. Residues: CASSPRDRGDGNTIYF.

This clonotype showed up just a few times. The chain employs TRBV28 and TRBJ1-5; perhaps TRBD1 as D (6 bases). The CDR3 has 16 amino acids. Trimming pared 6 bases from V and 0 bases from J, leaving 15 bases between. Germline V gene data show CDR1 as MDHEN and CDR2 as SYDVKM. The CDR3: CASRWGHGSSNQPQHF. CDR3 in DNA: TGTGCCAGCAGATGGGGACACGGAAGTAGCAATCAGCCCCAGCATTTT.

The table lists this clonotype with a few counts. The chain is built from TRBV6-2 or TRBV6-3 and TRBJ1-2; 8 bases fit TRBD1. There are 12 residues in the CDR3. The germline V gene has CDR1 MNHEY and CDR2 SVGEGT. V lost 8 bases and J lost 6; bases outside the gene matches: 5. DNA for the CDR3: TGTGCCAGCGGTCAGGGGGCTCATGGCTACACCTTC. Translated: CASGQGAHGYTF.

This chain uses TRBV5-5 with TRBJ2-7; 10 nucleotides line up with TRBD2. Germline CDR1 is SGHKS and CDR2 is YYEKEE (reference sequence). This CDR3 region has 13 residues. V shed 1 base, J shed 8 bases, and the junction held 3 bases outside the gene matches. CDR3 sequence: CASSLTSGDKQYF. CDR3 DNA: TGTGCCAGCAGCTTGACTAGCGGGGATAAGCAGTACTTC.

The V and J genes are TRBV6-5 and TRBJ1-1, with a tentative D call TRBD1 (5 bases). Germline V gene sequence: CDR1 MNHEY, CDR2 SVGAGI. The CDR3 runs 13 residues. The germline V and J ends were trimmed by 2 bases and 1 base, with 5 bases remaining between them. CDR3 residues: CASSYRGNTEAFF. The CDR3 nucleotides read TGTGCCAGCAGTTACAGGGGGAACACTGAAGCTTTCTTT.

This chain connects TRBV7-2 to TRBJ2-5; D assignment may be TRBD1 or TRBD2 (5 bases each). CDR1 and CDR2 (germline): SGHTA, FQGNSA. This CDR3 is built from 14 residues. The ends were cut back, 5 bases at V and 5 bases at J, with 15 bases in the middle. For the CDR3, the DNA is TGTGCCAGCAGCCCAGCGCGTGGGACGGAGACCCAGTACTTC. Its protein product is CASSPARGTETQYF.

Here the CDR3 reads CASSYSDPTGARSGYTF. CDR3 bases: TGTGCCAGCAGTTACTCGGACCCGACAGGGGCGAGGAGTGGCTACACCTTC. This sequence joins TRBV6-5 and TRBJ1-2, with 8 nucleotides matching TRBD1. Germline-derived CDR1 and CDR2 are MNHEY and SVGAGI. Germline trimming cut 0 bases from V and 7 bases from J; bases unmatched to any gene: 13. The CDR3 has 17 residues.